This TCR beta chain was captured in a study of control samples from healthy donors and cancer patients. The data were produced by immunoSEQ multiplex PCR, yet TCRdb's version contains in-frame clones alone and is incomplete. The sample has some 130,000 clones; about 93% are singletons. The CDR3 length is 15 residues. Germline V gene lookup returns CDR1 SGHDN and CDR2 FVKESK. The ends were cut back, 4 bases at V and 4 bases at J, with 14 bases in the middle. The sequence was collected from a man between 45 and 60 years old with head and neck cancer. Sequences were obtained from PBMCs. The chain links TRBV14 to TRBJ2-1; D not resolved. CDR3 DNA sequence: TGTGCCAGCAGCCTCAGAAGGGCCAAATACAATGAGCAGTTCTTC. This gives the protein CASSLRRAKYNEQFF.